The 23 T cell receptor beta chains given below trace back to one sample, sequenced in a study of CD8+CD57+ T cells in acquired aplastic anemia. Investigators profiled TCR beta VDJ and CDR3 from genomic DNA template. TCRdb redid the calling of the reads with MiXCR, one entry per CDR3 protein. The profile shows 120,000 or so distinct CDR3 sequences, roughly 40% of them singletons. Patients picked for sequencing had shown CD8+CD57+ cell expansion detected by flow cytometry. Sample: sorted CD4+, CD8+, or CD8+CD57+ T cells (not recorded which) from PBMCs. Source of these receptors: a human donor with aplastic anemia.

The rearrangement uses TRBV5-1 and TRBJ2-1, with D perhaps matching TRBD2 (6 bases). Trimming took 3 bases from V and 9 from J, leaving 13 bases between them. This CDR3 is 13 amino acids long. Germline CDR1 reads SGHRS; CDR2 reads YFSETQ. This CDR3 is CASSSEYGGEQFF. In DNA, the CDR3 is TGCGCCAGCAGCTCCGAATACGGGGGTGAGCAGTTCTTC.

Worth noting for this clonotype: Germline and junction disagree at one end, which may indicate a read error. CDR3 sequence reads: CASSHAAVGRSTGTQYF. In nucleotides, the CDR3 is TGTGCCAGCAGCCATGCCGCGGTAGGGAGGAGCACAGGTACGCAGTATTTT. The chain carries TRBV4-2 and TRBJ2-3, with a tentative D call TRBD2 (6 bases). This CDR3 has 17 residues. Germline V lookup: CDR1 LGHNA, CDR2 YNFKEQ.

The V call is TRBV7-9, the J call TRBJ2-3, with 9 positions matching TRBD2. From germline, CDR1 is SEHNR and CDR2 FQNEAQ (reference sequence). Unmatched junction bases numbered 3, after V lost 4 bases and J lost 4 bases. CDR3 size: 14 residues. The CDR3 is CASSSAGGADTQYF. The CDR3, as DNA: TGTGCCAGCAGCTCGGCGGGAGGGGCAGATACGCAGTATTTT.

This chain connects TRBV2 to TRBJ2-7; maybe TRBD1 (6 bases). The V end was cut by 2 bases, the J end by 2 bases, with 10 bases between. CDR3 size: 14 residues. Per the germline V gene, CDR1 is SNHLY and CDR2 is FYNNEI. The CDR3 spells CASSENEGAYEQYF. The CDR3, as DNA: TGTGCCAGCAGTGAAAACGAGGGGGCCTACGAGCAGTACTTC.

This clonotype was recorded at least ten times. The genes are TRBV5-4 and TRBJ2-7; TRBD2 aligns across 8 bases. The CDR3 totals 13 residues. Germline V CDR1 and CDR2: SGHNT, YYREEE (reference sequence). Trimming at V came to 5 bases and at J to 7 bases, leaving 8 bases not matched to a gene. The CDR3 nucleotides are TGTGCCAGCAGTCCTCATATAGCGGGGGAGCAGTACGTC. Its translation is CASSPHIAGEQYV.

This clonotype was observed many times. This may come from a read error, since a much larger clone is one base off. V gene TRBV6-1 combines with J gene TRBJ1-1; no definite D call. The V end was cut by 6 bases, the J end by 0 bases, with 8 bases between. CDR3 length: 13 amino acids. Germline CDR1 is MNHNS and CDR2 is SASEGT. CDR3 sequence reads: CASSPPVNTEAFF. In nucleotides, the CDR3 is TGTGCCAGCAGCCCTCCAGTGAACACTGAAGCTTTCTTT.

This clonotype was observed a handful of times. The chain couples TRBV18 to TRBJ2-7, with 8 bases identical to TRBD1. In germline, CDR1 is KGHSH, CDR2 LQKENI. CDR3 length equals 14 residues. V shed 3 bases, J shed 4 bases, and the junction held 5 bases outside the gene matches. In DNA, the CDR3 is TGTGCCAGCTCACCTCTGGACAGGGAATACGAGCAGTACTTC. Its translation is CASSPLDREYEQYF.

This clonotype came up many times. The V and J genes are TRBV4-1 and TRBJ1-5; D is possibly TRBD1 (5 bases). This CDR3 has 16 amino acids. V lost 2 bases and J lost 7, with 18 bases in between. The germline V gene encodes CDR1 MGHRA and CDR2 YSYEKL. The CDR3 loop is CASSQQGIRVGQPQHF. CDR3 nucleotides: TGCGCCAGCAGCCAACAAGGTATCAGGGTCGGCCAGCCCCAGCATTTT.

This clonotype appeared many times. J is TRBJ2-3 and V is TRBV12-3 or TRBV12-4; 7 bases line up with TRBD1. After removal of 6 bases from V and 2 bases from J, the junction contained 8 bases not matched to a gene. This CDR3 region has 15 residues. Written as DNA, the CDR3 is TGTGCCAGCAGCCCCCGGGACAGATACACAGATACGCAGTATTTT. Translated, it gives CASSPRDRYTDTQYF.

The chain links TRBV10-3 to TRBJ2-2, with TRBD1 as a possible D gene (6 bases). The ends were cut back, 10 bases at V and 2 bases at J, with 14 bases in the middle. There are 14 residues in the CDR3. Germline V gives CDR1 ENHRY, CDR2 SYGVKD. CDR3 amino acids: CASSPGVNTGELFF. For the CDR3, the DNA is TGTGCCAGCTCACCAGGGGTTAACACCGGGGAGCTGTTTTTT.

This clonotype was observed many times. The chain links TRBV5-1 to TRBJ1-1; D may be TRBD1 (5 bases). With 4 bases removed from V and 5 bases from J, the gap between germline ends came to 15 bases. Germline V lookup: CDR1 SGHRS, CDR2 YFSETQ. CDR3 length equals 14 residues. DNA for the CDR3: TGCGCCAGCAGCCCGGGACGGGGACGGACTGAAGCTTTCTTT. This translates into CASSPGRGRTEAFF.

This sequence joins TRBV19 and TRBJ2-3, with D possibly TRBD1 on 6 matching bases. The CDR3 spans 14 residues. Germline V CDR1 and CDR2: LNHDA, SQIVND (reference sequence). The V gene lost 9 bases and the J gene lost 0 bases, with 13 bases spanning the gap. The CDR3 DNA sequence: TGTGCCAGCGCGCAGCAGGGGAGCACAGATACGCAGTATTTT. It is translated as CASAQQGSTDTQYF.

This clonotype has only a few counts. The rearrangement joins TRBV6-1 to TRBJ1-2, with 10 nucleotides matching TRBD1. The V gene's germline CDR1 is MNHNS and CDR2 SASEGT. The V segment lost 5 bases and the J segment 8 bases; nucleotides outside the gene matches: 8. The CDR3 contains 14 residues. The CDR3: CASSRRTGGGGYTF. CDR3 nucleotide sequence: TGTGCCAGCAGTCGAAGGACAGGGGGAGGGGGCTACACCTTC.

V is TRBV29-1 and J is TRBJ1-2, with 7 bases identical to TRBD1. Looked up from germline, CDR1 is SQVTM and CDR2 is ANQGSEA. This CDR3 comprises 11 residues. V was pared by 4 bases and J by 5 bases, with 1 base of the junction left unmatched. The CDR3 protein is CSVGTGYGYTF. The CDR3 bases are TGCAGCGTTGGGACAGGTTATGGCTACACCTTC.

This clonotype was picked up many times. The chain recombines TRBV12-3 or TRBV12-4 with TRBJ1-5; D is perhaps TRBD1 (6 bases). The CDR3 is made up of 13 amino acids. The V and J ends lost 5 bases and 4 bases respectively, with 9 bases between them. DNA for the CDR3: TGTGCCAGCAGTCCCGGACAGAATCAGCCCCAGCATTTT. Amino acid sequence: CASSPGQNQPQHF.

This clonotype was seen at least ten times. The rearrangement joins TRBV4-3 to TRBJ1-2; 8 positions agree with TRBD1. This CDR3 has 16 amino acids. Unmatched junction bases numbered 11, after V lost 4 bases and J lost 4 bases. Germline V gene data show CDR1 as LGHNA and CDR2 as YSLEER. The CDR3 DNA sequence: TGCGCCAGCAGCCCAGGGGGCAGATTCTATTCCTATGGCTACACCTTC. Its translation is CASSPGGRFYSYGYTF.

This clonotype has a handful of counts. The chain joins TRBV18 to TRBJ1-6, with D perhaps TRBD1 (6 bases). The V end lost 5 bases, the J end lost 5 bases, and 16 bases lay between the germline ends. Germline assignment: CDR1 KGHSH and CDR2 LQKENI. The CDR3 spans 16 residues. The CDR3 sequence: CASSSNLGGNNSPLHF. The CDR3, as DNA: TGTGCCAGCTCATCCAACCTAGGGGGTAATAATTCACCCCTCCACTTT.

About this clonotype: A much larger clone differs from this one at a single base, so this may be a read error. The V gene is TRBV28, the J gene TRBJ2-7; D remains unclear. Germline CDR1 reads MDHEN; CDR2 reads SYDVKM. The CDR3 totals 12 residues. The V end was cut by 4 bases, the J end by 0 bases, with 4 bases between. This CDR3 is CASSSLSYEQYF. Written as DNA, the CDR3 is TGTGCCAGCAGTTCGCTCTCCTACGAGCAGTACTTC.

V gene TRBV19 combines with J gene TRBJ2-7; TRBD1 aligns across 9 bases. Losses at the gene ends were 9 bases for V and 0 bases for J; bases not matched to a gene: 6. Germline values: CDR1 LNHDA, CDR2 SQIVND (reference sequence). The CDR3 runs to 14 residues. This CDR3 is CASSQDRGSYEQYF. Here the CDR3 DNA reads TGTGCCAGCAGCCAGGACAGGGGCTCCTACGAGCAGTACTTC.

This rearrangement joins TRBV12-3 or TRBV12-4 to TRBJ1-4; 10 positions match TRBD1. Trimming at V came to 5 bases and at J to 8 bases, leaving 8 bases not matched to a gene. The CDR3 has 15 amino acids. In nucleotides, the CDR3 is TGTGCCAGCAGTCCAGGGACAGGGGATTACGAAAAACTGTTTTTT. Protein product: CASSPGTGDYEKLFF.

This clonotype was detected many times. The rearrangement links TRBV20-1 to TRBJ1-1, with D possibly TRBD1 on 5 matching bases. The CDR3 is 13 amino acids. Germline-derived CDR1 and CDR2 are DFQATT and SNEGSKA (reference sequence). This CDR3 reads CRALGGMNTEAFF. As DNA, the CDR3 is TGCAGAGCCCTGGGGGGAATGAACACTGAAGCTTTCTTT.

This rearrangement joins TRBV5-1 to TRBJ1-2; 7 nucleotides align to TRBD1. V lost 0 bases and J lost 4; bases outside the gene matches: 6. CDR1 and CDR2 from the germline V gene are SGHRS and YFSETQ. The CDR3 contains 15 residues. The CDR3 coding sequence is TGCGCCAGCAGCTTGGGACAGGGTTTGATCTATGGCTACACCTTC. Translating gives CASSLGQGLIYGYTF. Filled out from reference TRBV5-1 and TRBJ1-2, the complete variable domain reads KAGVTQTPRYLIKTRGQQVTLSCSPISGHRSVSWYQQTPGQGLQFLFEYFSETQRNKGNFPGRFSGRQFSNSRSEMNVSTLELGDSALYLCASSLGQGLIYGYTFGSGTRLTVV.

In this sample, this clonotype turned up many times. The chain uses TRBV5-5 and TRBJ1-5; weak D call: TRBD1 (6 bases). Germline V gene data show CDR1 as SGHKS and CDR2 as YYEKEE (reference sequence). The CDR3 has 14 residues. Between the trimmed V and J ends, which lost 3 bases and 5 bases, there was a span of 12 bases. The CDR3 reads CASSYGQTDQPQHF. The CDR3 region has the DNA TGTGCCAGCAGCTACGGACAGACAGATCAGCCCCAGCATTTT.